Listed here is a single T cell receptor (beta chain). Its antigen remains unidentified. Produced via immunoSEQ multiplex PCR; TCRdb's table is partial and in-frame only. The sample has about 1 million clones, about 77% seen once; the top ten hold about 1.5%. The data derive from a study of shared clonotypes between healthy human individuals. In the study overall: The plates for each donor numbered three CD4 naive, three CD4 memory, two CD8 naive and one CD8 memory. Study-wide findings and caveats: It was anticipated that sequencing depth would influence how many clonotypes donors shared. Represented diversity (both genetic and exposure-history) was limited by the small number of donors.

The CDR3 runs to 15 residues. V lost 4 bases and J lost 1; bases outside the gene matches: 4. CDR1 and CDR2 (germline): SGHRS, YFSETQ. Caucasian adults living in Nashville, Tennessee, provided all samples. This chain connects TRBV5-1 to TRBJ2-1, with 8 bases identical to TRBD2. Sequenced material: memory CD4+ T cells sorted from blood. Subset noted: CD45RA-negative fraction. This TCR was recovered from a man between 18 and 29 years old in good health. CDR3 DNA sequence: TGCGCCAGCAGCCTGACTAGCGCATCCTACAATGAGCAGTTCTTC. Translation gives CASSLTSASYNEQFF.